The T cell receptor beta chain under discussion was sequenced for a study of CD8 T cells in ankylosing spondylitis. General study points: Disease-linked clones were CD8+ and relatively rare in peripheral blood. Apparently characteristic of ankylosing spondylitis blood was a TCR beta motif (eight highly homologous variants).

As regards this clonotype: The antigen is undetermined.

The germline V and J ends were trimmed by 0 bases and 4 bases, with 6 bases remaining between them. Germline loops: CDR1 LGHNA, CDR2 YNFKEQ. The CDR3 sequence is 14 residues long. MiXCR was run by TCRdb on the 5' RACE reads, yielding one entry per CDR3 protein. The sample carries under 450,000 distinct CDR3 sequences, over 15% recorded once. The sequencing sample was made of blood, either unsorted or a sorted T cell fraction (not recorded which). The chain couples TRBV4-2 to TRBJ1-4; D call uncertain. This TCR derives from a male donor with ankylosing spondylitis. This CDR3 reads CASSQDRRNEKLFF. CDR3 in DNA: TGTGCCAGCAGCCAAGATCGCCGTAATGAAAAACTGTTTTTT.